This entry describes one T cell receptor beta chain. This specimen belongs to a study of cytomegalovirus exposure and HLA in healthy donors. It was with 60 Vbeta and 13 Jbeta primers that the PCR ran. TCRdb keeps only in-frame clones here, not all; method: immunoSEQ multiplex PCR. The table records 63,000 or so clones, roughly 75% of them present only once. The sample consisted of PBMCs. The receptor was isolated from a woman aged 25 to 45 in good health and CMV-seronegative.

The CDR3 coding sequence is TGCAGCGTCTCGTCAGGATCCGGCGCACGAGATACGCAGTATTTT. Translating gives CSVSSGSGARDTQYF. This chain joins TRBV29-1 and TRBJ2-3; D ambiguous. V lost 6 bases and J lost 5, with 21 bases in between. In germline, CDR1 is SQVTM, CDR2 ANQGSEA. The CDR3 is 15 amino acids.